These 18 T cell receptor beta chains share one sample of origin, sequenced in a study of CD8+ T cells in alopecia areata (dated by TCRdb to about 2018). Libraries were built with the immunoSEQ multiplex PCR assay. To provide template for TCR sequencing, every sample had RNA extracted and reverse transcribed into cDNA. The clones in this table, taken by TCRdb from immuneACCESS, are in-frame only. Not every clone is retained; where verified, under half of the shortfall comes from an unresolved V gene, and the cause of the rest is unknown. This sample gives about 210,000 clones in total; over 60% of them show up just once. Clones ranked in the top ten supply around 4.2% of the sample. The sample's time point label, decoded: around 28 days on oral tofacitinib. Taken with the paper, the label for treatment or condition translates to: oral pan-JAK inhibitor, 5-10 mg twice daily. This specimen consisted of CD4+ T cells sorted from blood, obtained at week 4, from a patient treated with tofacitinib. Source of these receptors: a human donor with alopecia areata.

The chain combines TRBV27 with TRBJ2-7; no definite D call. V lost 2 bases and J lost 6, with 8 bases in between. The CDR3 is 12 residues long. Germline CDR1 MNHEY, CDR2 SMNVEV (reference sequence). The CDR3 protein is CASSLIGTEQYF. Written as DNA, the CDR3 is TGTGCCAGCAGTTTAATTGGTACCGAGCAGTACTTC.

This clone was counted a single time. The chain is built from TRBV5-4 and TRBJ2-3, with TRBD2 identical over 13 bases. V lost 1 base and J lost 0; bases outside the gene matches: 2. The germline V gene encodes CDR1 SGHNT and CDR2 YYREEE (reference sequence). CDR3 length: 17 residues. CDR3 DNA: TGTGCCAGCAGCTTGACTAGCGGGGGGGCGAGCACAGATACGCAGTATTTT. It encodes CASSLTSGGASTDTQYF.

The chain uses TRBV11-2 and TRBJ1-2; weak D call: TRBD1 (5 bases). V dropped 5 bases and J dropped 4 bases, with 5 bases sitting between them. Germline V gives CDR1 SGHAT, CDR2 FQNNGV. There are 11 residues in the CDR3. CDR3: CASSGTYGYTF. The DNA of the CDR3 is TGTGCCAGCAGCGGGACCTATGGCTACACCTTC.

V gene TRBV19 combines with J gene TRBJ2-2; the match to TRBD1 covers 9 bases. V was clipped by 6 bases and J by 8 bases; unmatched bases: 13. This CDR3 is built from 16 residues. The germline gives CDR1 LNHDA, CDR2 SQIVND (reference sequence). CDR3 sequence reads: CASRRTGEGPLGELFF. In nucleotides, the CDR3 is TGTGCCAGTAGGAGGACAGGGGAAGGGCCATTAGGGGAGCTGTTTTTT.

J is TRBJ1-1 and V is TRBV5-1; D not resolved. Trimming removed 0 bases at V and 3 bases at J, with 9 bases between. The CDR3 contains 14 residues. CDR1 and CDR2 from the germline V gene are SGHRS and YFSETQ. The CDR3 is CASSLDRPDTEAFF. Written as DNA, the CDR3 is TGCGCCAGCAGCTTGGATAGACCTGACACTGAAGCTTTCTTT.

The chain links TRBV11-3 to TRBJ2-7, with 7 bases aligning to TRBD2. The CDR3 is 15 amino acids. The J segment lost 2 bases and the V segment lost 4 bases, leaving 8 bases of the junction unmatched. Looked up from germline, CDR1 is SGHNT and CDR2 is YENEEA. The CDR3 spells CASSSTLAVPYEQYF. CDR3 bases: TGTGCCAGCAGCTCTACCCTAGCGGTCCCCTACGAGCAGTACTTC.

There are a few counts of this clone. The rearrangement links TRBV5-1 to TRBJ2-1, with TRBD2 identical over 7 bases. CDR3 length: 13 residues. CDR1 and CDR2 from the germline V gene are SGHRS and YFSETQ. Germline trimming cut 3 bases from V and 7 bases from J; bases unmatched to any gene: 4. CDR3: CASSYGTKNEQFF. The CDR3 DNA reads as TGCGCCAGCAGCTACGGGACTAAGAATGAGCAGTTCTTC. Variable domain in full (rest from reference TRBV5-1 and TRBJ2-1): KAGVTQTPRYLIKTRGQQVTLSCSPISGHRSVSWYQQTPGQGLQFLFEYFSETQRNKGNFPGRFSGRQFSNSRSEMNVSTLELGDSALYLCASSYGTKNEQFFGPGTRLTVL.

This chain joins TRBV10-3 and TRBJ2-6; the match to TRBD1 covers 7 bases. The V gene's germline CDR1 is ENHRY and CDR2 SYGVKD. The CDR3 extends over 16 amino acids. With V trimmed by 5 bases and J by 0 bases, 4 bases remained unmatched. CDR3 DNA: TGTGCCATCAGTCGGGACAGCAGCTCTGGGGCCAACGTCCTGACTTTC. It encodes CAISRDSSSGANVLTF.

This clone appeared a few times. CDR3 sequence (DNA): TGTGCCACCAGCAGAGTTCAAGCGGGGGAAAACATTCAGTACTTC. This gives the protein CATSRVQAGENIQYF. The chain carries TRBV15 and TRBJ2-4; TRBD2 matches at 8 bases. The CDR3 is 15 residues long. J was trimmed by 5 bases and V by 1 base; bases with no gene match: 4. The germline gives CDR1 LNHNV, CDR2 YYDKDF (reference sequence).

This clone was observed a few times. CDR3 sequence: CSVEGGAQETQYF. DNA of the CDR3: TGCAGCGTTGAAGGGGGGGCCCAAGAGACCCAGTACTTC. The V call is TRBV29-1, the J call TRBJ2-5; TRBD1 or TRBD2 may be the D gene (6 bases each). CDR1 and CDR2 from the germline V gene are SQVTM and ANQGSEA. CDR3 length equals 13 residues. With 1 base removed from V and 1 base from J, the gap between germline ends came to 7 bases.

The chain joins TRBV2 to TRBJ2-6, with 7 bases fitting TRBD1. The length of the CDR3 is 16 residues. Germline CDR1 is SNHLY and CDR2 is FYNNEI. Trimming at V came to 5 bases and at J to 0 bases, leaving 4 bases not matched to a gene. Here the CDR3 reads CASSRQGNSGANVLTF. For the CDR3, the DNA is TGTGCCAGCAGTCGACAGGGTAACTCTGGGGCCAACGTCCTGACTTTC.

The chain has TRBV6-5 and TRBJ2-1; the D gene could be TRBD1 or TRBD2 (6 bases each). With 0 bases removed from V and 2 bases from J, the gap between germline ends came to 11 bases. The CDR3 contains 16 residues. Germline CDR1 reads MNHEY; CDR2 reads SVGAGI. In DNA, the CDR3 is TGTGCCAGCAGTTACTCGTCCGGGGGCACCTACAATGAGCAGTTCTTC. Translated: CASSYSSGGTYNEQFF.

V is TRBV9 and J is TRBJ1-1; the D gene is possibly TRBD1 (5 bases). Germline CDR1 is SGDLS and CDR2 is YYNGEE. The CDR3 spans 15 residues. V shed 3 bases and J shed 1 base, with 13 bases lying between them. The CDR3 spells CASSAVARANTEAFF. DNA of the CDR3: TGTGCCAGCAGCGCCGTGGCCAGGGCGAACACTGAAGCTTTCTTT.

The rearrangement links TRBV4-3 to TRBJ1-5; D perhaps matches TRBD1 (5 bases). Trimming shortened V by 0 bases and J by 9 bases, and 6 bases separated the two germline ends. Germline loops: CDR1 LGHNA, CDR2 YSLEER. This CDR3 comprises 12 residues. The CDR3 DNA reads TGCGCCAGCAGCCAAGAGGGGGGGCCCCAGCATTTT. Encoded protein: CASSQEGGPQHF.

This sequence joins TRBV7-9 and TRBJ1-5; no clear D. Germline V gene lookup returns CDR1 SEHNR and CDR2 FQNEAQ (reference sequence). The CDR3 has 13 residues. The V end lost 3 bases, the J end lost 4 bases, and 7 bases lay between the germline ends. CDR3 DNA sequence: TGTGCCAGCAGCTTGCAGGAAAATCAGCCCCAGCATTTT. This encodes CASSLQENQPQHF.

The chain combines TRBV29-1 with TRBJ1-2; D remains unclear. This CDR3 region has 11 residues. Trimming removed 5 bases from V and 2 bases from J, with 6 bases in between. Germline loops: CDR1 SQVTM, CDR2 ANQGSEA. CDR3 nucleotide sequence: TGCAGCGTTTTCCTCAACTATGGCTACACCTTC. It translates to CSVFLNYGYTF. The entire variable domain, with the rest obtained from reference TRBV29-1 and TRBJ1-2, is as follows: SAVISQKPSRDICQRGTSLTIQCQVDSQVTMMFWYRQQPGQSLTLIATANQGSEATYESGFVIDKFPISRPNLTFSTLTVSNMSPEDSSIYLCSVFLNYGYTFGSGTRLTVV.

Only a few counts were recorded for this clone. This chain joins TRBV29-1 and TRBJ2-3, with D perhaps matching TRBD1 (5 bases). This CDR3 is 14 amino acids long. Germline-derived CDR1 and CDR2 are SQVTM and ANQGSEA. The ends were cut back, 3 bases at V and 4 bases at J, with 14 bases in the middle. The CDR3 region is CSVDGQISPDTQYF. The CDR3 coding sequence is TGCAGCGTTGACGGACAAATAAGCCCAGATACGCAGTATTTT.

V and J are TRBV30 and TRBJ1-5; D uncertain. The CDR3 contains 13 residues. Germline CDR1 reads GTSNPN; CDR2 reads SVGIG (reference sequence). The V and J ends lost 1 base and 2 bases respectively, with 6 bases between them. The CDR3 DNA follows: TGTGCCTGGAGTGCAGGTCGCAATCAGCCCCAGCATTTT. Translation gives CAWSAGRNQPQHF.